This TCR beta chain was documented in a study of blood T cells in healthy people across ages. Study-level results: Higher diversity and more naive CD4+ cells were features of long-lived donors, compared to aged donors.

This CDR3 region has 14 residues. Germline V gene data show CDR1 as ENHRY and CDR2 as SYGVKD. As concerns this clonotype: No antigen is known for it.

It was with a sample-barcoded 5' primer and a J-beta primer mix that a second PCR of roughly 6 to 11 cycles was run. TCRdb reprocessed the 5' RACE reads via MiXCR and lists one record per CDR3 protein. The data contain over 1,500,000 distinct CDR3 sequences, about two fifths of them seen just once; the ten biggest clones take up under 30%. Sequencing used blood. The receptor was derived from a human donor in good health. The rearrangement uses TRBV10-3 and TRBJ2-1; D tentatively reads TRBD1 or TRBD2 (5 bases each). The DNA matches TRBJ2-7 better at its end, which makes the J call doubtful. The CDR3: CATNGATSYNEQYF. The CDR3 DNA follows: TGTGCCACCAACGGGGCGACCTCCTACAATGAGCAGTACTTC.